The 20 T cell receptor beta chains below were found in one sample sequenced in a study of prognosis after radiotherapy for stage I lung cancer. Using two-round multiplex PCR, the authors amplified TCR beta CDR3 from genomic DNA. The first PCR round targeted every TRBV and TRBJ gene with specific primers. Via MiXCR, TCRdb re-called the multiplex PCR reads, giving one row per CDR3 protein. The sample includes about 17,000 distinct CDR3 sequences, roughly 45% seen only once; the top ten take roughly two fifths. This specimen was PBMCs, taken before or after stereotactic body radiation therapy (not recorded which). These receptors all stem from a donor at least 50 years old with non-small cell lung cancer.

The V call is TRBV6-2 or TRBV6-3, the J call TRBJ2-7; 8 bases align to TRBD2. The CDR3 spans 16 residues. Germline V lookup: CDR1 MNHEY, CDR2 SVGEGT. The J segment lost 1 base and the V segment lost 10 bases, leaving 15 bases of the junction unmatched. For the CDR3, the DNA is TGTGCCATCAGCGAACCCGGGGGGGGAGGGTCCTACGAGCAGTACTTC. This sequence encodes CAISEPGGGGSYEQYF.

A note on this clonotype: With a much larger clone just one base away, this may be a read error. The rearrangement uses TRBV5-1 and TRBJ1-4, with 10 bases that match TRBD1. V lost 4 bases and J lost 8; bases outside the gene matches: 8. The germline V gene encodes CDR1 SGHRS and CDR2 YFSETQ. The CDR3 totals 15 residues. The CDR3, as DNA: TGCGCCAGCAGCGGGACCGGGACAGGGGTCGAAAAACTGTTTTTT. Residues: CASSGTGTGVEKLFF.

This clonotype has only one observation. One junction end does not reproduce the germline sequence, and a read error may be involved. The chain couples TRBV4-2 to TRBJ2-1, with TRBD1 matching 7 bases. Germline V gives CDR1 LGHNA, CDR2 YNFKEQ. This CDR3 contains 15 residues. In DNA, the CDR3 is TGTGCCAACAGCCAGGGGGACCCGGAATCTAATGAGCAGTTCTTC. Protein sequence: CANSQGDPESNEQFF.

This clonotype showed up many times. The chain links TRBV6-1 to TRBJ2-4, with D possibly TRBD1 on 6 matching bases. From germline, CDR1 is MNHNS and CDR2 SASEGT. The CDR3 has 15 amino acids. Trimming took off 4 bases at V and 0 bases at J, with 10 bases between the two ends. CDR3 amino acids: CASSGSQGAKNIQYF. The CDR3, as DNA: TGTGCCAGCAGTGGATCACAGGGAGCCAAAAACATTCAGTACTTC.

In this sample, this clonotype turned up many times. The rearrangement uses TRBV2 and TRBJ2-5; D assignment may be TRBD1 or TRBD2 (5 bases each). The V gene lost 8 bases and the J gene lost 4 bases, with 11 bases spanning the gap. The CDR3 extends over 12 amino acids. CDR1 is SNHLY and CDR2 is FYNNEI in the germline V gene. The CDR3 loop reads CASAWGRETQYF. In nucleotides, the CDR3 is TGTGCCAGCGCATGGGGGAGAGAGACCCAGTACTTC.

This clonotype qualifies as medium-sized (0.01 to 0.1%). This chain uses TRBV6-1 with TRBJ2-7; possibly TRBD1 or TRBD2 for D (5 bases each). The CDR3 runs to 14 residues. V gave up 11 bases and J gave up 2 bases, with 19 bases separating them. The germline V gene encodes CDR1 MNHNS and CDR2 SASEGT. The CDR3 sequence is CAPTEGQGPYEQYF. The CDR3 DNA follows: TGTGCCCCTACTGAGGGGCAGGGCCCCTACGAGCAGTACTTC.

CDR3 nucleotides: TGTGCCAGCAGCCCGAATCAGGGTTATACTGAAGCTTTCTTT. It is translated as CASSPNQGYTEAFF. The genes are TRBV7-3 and TRBJ1-1; tentatively, D is TRBD1 (5 bases). This CDR3 region has 14 residues. The germline CDR1 and CDR2 sequences are SGHTA and FQGTGA. Trimming pared 5 bases from V and 5 bases from J, leaving 15 bases between.

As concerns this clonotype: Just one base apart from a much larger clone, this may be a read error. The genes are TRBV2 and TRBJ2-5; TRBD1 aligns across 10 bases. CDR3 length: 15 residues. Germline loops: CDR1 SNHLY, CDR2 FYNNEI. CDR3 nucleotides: TGTGCCAGCAGAGACAGGGGGCCGCCTCAAGATACCCAGTACTTC. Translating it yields CASRDRGPPQDTQYF.

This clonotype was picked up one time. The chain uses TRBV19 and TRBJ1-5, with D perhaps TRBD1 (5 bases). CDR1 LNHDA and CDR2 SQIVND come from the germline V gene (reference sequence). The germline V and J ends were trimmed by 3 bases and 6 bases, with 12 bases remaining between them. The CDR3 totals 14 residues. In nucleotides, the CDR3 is TGTGCCAGTAGTATGGGTACAGGTCGTCAGCCCCAGCATTTT. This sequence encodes CASSMGTGRQPQHF.

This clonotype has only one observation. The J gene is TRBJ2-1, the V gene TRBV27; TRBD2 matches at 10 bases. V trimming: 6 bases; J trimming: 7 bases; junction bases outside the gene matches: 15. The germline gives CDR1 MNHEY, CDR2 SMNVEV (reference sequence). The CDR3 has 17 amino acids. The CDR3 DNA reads TGTGCCAGCAGATTACTAGCGGGAAACCACTTGGCGAATGAGCAGTTCTTC. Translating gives CASRLLAGNHLANEQFF.

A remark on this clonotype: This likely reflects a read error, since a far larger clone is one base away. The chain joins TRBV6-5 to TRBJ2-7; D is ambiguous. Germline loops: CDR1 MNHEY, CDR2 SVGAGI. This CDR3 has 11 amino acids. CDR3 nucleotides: TGTGCCAGCAGTAACTCCTACGAGCAGTACTTC. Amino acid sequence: CASSNSYEQYF.

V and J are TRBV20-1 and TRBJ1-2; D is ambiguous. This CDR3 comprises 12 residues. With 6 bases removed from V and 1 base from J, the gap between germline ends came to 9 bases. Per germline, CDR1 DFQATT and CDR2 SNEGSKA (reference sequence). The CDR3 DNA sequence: TGCAGTGCGTCCAGACATAACTATGGCTACACCTTC. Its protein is CSASRHNYGYTF.

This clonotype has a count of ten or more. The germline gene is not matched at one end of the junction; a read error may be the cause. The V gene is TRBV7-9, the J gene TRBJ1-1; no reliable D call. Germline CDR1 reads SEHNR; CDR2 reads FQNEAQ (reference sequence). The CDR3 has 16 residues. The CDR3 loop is CATDGGPLSGDTEASF. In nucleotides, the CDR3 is TGTGCCACCGATGGTGGCCCTCTTTCGGGAGACACTGAAGCTTCCTTT.

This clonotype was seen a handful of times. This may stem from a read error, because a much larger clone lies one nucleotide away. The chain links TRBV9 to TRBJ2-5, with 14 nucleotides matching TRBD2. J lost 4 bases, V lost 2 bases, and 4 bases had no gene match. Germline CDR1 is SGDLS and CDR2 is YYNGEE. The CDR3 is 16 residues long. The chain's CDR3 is CASSVTSGRGGETQYF. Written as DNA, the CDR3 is TGTGCCAGCAGCGTGACTAGCGGGAGGGGCGGAGAGACCCAGTACTTC.

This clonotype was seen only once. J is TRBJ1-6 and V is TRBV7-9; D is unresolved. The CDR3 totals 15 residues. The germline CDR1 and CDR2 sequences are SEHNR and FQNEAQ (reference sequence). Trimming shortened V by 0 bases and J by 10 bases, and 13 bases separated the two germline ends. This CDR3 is CASSLASQVRSPLHF. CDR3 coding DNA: TGTGCCAGCAGCTTAGCTTCCCAGGTGAGGTCACCCCTCCACTTT.

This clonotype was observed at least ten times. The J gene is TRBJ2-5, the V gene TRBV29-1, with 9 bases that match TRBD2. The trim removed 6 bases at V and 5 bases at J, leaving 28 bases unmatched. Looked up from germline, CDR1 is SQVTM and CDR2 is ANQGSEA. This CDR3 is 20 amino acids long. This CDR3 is CSVLGRGRLAGRKGRETQYF. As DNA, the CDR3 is TGCAGCGTGCTGGGAAGGGGGCGGCTAGCGGGGAGAAAAGGTCGGGAGACCCAGTACTTC.

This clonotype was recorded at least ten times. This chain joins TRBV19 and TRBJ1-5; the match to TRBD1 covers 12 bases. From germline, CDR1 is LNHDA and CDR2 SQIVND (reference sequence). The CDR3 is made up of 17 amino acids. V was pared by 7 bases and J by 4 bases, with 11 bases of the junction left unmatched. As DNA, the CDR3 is TGTGCCAGTAACAGGGGACAGGGGGCGAGTTGGAATCAGCCCCAGCATTTT. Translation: CASNRGQGASWNQPQHF.

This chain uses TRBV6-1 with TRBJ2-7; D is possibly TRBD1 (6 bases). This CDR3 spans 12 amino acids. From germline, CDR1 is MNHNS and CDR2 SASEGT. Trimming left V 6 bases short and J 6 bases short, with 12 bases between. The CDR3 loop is CASSTGYAEQYF. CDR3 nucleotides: TGTGCCAGCAGCACAGGGTACGCCGAGCAGTACTTC.

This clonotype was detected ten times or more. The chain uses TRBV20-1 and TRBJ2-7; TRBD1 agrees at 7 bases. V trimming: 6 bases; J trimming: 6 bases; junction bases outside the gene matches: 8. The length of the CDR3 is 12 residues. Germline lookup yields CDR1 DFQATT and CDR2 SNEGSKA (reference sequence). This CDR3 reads CSAKGQRVEQYF. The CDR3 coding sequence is TGCAGTGCCAAGGGACAGAGGGTCGAGCAGTACTTC.

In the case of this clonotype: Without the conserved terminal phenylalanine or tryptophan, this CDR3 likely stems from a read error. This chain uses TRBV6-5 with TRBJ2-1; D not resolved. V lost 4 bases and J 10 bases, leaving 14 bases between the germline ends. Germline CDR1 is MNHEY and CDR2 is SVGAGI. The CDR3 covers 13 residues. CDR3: CASSSQVVVEQFL. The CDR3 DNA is TGTGCCAGCAGTTCCCAGGTTGTGGTGGAGCAGTTCCTC.